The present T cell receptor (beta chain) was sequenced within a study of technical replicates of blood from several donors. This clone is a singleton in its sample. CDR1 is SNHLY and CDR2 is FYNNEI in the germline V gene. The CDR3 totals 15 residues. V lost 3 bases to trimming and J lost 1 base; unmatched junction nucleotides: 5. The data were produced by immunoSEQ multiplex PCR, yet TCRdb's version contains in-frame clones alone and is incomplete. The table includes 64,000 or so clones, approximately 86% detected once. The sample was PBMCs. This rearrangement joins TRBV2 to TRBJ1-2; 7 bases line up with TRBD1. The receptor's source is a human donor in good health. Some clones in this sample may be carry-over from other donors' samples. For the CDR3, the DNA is TGTGCCAGCAGTGACGACAGGGCTGGTAACTATGGCTACACCTTC. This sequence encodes CASSDDRAGNYGYTF.